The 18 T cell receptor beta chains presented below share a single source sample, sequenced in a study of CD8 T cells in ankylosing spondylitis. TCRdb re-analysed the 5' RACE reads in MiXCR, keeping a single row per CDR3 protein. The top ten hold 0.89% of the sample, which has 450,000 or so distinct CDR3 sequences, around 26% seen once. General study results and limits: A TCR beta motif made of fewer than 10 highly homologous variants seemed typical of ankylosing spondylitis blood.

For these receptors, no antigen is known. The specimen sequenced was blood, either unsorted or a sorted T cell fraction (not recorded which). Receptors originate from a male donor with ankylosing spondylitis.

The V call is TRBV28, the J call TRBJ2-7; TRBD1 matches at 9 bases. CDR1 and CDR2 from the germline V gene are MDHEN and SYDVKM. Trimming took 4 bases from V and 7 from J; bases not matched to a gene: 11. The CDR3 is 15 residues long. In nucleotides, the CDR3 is TGTGCCAGCAGTTCCCCCGGGACAGGGCTAGGTGAGCAGTACTTC. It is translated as CASSSPGTGLGEQYF.

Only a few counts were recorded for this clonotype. In DNA form, the CDR3 reads TGCGCCAGCAGCTTGGTAGCGGGGTACTACAATGAGCAGTTCTTC. This codes for CASSLVAGYYNEQFF. The chain carries TRBV5-1 and TRBJ2-1; 8 nucleotides agree with TRBD2. V dropped 0 bases and J dropped 3; count of bases not matched to a gene: 2. Germline V gene data show CDR1 as SGHRS and CDR2 as YFSETQ. The CDR3 spans 15 residues.

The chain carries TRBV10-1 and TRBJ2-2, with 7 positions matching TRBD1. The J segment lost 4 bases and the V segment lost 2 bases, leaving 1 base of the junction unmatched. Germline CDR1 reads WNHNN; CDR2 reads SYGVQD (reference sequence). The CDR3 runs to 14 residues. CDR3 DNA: TGCGCCAGCAGTGAGCCAGGGGGCACCGGGGAGCTGTTTTTT. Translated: CASSEPGGTGELFF.

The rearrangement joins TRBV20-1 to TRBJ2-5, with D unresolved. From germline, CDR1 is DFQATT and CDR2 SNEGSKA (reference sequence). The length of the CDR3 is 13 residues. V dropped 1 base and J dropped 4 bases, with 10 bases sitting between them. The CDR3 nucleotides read TGCAGTGCTAGAGGGGTGAGAATAGAGACCCAGTACTTC. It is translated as CSARGVRIETQYF.

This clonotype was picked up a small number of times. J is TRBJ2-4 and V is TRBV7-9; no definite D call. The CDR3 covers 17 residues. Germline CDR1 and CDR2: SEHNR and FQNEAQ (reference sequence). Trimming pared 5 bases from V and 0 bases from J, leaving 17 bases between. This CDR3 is CASSPILETIAKNIQYF. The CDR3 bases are TGTGCCAGCAGCCCAATACTGGAAACCATAGCCAAAAACATTCAGTACTTC. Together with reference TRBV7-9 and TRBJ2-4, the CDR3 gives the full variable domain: DTGVSQNPRHKITKRGQNVTFRCDPISEHNRLYWYRQTLGQGPEFLTYFQNEAQLEKSRLLSDRFSAERPKGSFSTLEIQRTEQGDSAMYLCASSPILETIAKNIQYFGAGTRLSVL.

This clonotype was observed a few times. The CDR3 coding sequence is TGTGCCAGCAGTTTTACCCGAGGTTCCGAGCAGTACTTC. It codes for CASSFTRGSEQYF. The rearrangement links TRBV27 to TRBJ2-7, with no clear D. The ends were cut back, 3 bases at V and 6 bases at J, with 12 bases in the middle. This CDR3 has 13 residues. Germline lookup yields CDR1 MNHEY and CDR2 SMNVEV (reference sequence).

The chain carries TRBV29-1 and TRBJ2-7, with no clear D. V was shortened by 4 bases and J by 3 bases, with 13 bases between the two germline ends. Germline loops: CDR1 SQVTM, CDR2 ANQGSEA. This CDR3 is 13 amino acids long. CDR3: CSVGFGLDYEQYF. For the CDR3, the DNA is TGCAGCGTTGGATTTGGGCTGGACTACGAGCAGTACTTC.

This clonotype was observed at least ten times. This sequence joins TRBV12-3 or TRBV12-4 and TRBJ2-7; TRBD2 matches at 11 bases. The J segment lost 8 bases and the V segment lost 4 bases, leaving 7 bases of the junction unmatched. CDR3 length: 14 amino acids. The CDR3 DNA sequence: TGTGCCAGCAGTTCCCTCGGGACTAGCGGTAAGCAGTACTTC. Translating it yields CASSSLGTSGKQYF.

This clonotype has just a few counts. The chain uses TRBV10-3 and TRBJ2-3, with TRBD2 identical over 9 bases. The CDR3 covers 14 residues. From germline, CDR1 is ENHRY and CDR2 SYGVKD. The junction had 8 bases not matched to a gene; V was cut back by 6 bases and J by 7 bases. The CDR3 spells CAISSGTSINTQYF. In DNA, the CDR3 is TGTGCCATCAGCTCCGGGACTAGCATAAATACGCAGTATTTT.

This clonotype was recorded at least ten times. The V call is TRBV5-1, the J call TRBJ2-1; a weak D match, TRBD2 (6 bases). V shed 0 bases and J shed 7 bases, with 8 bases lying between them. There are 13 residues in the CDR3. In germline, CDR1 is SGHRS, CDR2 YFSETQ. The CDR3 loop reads CASSLDRGNEQFF. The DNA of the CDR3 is TGCGCCAGCAGCTTGGATCGGGGGAATGAGCAGTTCTTC. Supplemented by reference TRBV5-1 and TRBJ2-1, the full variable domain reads KAGVTQTPRYLIKTRGQQVTLSCSPISGHRSVSWYQQTPGQGLQFLFEYFSETQRNKGNFPGRFSGRQFSNSRSEMNVSTLELGDSALYLCASSLDRGNEQFFGPGTRLTVL.

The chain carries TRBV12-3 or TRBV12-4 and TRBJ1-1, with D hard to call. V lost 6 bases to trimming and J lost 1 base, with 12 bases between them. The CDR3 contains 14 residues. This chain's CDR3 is CASSLRTENTEAFF. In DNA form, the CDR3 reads TGTGCCAGCAGCTTACGGACGGAGAACACTGAAGCTTTCTTT.

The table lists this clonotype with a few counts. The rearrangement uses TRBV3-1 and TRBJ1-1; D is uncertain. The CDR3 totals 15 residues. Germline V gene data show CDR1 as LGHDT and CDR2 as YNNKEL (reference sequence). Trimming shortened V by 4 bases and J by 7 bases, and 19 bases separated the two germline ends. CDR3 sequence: CASSPSGQNGIEAFF. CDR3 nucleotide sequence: TGTGCCAGCAGCCCCTCTGGGCAGAATGGTATTGAAGCTTTCTTT.

The CDR3: CASSWTGLNQPQHF. The CDR3 DNA reads as TGCGCCAGCAGCTGGACAGGGTTAAATCAGCCCCAGCATTTT. The chain combines TRBV5-1 with TRBJ1-5; 8 bases agree with TRBD1. The CDR3 runs 14 residues. V lost 3 bases and J lost 4; bases outside the gene matches: 3. CDR1 is SGHRS and CDR2 is YFSETQ in the germline V gene.

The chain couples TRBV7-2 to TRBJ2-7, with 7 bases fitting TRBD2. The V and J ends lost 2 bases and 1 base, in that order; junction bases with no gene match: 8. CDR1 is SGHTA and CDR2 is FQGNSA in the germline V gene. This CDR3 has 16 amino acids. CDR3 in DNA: TGTGCCAGCAGCTTAAGCACGGGCGGGGGATCCTACGAGCAGTACGTC. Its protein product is CASSLSTGGGSYEQYV.

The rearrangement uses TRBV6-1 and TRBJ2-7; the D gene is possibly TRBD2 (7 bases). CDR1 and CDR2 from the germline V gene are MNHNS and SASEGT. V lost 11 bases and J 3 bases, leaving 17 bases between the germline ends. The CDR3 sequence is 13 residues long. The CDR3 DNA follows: TGTGCCCTCAGTAGGGGGGAGGGCTACGAGCAGTACGTC. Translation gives CALSRGEGYEQYV.

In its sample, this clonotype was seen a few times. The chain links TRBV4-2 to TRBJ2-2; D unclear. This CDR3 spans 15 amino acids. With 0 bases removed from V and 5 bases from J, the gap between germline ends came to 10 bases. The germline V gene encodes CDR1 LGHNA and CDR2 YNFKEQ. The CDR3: CASSQETAGTGELFF. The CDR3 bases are TGTGCCAGCAGCCAAGAGACGGCCGGGACCGGGGAGCTGTTTTTT.

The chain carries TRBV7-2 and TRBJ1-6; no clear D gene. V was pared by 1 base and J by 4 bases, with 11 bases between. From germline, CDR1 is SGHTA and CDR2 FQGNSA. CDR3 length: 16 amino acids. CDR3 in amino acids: CASSLGVSEYNSPLHF. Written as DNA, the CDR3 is TGTGCCAGCAGCTTAGGAGTGTCAGAATATAATTCACCCCTCCACTTT.

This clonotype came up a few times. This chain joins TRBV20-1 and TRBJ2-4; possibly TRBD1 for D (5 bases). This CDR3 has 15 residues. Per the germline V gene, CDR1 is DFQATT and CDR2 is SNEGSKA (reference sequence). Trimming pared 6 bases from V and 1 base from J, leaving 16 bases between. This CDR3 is CSADQRSGAKNIQYF. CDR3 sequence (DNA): TGCAGTGCCGACCAACGATCAGGGGCCAAAAACATTCAGTACTTC.